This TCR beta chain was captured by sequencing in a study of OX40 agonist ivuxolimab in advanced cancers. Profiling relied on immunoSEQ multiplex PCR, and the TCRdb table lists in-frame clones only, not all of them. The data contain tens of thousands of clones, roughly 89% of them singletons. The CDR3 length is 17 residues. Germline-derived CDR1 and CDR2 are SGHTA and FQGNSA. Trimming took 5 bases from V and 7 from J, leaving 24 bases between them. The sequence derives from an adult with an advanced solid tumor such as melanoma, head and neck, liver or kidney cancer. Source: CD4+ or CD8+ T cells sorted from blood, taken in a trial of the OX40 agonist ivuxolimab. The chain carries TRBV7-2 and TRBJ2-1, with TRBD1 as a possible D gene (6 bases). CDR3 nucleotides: TGTGCCAGCAGCCTGGACAGTTCCAATTCGAAACCGAATGAGCAGTTCTTC. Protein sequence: CASSLDSSNSKPNEQFF. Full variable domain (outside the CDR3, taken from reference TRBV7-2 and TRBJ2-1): GAGVSQSPSNKVTEKGKDVELRCDPISGHTALYWYRQSLGQGLEFLIYFQGNSAPDKSGLPSDRFSAERTGGSVSTLTIQRTQQEDSAVYLCASSLDSSNSKPNEQFFGPGTRLTVL.